This TCR beta chain appears in the sequencing data of a study of control samples from healthy donors and cancer patients. CDR1 and CDR2 from the germline V gene are SGHTA and FQGTGA. CDR3 length: 12 residues. V gave up 5 bases and J gave up 13 bases, with 15 bases separating them. Using immunoSEQ multiplex PCR, the repertoire was profiled, and TCRdb retains in-frame clones only, with some absent. The sample yields under 60,000 clones, 85% to 95% seen once. The chain has TRBV7-3 and TRBJ2-1, with D maybe TRBD1 (6 bases). The sequenced sample was PBMCs. This TCR came from a woman aged 45-60 years with head and neck cancer. The DNA for the CDR3 is TGTGCCAGCAGCCCCGATTGGGGGCCTCAGTTCTTC. Protein: CASSPDWGPQFF.